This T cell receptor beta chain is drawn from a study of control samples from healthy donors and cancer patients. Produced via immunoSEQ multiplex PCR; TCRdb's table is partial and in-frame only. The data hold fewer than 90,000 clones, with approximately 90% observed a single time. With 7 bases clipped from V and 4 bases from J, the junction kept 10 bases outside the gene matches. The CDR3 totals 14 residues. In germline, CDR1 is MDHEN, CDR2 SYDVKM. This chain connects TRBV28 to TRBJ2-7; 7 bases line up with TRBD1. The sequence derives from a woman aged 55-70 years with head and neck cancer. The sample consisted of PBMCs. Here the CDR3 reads CASNDDRVLYEQYF. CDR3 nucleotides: TGTGCCAGCAACGACGACAGGGTTTTGTACGAGCAGTACTTC.